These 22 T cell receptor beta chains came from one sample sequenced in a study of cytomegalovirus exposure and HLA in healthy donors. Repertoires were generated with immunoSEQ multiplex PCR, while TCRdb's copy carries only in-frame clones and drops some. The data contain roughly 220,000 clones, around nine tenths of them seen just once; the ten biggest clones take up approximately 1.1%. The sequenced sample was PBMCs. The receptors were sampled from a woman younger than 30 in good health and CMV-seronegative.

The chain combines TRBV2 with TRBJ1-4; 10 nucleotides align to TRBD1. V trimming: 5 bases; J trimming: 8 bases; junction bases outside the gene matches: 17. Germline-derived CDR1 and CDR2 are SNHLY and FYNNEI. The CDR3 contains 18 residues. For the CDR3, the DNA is TGTGCCAGCAGTCCCCGAAACCCATGGGACAGGGGTTTGGAAAAACTGTTTTTT. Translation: CASSPRNPWDRGLEKLFF.

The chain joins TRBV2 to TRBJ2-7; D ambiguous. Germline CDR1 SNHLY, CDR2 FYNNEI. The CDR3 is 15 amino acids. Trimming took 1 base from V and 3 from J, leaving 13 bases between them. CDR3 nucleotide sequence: TGTGCCAGCAGTGAAGTTGAGGTCCTATACTACGAGCAGTACTTC. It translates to CASSEVEVLYYEQYF.

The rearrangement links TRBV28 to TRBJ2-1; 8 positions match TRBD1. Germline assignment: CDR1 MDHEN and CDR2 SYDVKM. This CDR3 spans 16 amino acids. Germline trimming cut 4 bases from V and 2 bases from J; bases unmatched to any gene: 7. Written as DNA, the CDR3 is TGTGCCAGCAGTTCAAGCCCCAGGGGGCCCTACAATGAGCAGTTCTTC. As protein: CASSSSPRGPYNEQFF. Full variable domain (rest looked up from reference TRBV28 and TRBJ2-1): DVKVTQSSRYLVKRTGEKVFLECVQDMDHENMFWYRQDPGLGLRLIYFSYDVKMKEKGDIPEGYSVSREKKERFSLILESASTNQTSMYLCASSSSPRGPYNEQFFGPGTRLTVL.

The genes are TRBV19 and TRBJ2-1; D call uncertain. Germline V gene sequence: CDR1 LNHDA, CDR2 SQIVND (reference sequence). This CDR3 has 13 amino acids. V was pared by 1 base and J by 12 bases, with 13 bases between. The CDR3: CASSIGPSFVQFF. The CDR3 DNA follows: TGTGCCAGTAGTATAGGGCCGTCATTCGTGCAGTTCTTC.

This CDR3 is CASSRAGGGSKAFF. The DNA of the CDR3 is TGTGCCAGCAGTCGGGCGGGGGGCGGAAGTAAAGCTTTCTTT. The chain recombines TRBV11-1 with TRBJ1-1, with TRBD1 as a possible D gene (6 bases). This CDR3 comprises 14 residues. Germline V gives CDR1 SGHAT, CDR2 FQDESV (reference sequence). V was clipped by 6 bases and J by 9 bases, with 20 bases between them.

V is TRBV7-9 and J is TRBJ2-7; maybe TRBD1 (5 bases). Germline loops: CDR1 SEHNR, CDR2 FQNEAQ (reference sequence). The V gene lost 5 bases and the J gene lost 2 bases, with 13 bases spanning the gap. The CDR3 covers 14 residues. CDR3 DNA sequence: TGTGCCAGCAGCCACAGACAGAAACCCTACGAGCAGTACTTC. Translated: CASSHRQKPYEQYF.

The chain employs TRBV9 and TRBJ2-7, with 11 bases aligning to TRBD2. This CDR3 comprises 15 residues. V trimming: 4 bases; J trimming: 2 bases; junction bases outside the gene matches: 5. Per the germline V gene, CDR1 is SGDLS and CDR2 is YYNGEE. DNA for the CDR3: TGTGCCAGCAGCCCGGGACTAGCGGTGACCTACGAGCAGTACTTC. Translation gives CASSPGLAVTYEQYF.

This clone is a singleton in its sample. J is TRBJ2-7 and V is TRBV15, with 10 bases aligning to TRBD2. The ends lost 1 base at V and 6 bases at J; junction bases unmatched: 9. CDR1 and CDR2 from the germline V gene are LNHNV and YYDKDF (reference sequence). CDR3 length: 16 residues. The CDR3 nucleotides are TGTGCCACCAGCAGAGCTCCTCTAGCGGGAGTATCCGAGCAGTACTTC. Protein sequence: CATSRAPLAGVSEQYF.

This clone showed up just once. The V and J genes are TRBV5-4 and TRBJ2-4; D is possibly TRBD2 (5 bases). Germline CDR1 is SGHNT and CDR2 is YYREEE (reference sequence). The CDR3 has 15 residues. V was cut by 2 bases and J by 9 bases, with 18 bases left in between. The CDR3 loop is CASSFRTVGRTIQYF. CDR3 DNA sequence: TGTGCCAGCAGCTTCCGGACTGTAGGGCGGACCATTCAGTACTTC. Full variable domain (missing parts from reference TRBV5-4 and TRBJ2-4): ETGVTQSPTHLIKTRGQQVTLRCSSQSGHNTVSWYQQALGQGPQFIFQYYREEENGRGNFPPRFSGLQFPNYSSELNVNALELDDSALYLCASSFRTVGRTIQYFGAGTRLSVL.

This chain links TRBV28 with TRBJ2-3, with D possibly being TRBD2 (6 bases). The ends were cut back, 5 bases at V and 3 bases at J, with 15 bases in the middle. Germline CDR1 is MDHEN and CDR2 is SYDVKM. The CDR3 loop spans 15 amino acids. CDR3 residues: CASSGGRRGTDTQYF. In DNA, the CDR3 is TGTGCCAGCAGTGGGGGACGTCGGGGGACAGATACGCAGTATTTT. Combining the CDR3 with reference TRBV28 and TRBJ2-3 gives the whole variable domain DVKVTQSSRYLVKRTGEKVFLECVQDMDHENMFWYRQDPGLGLRLIYFSYDVKMKEKGDIPEGYSVSREKKERFSLILESASTNQTSMYLCASSGGRRGTDTQYFGPGTRLTVL.

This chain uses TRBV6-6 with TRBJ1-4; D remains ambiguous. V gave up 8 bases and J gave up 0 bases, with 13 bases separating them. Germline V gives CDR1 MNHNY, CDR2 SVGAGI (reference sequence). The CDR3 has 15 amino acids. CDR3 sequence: CASGPGHTTNEKLFF. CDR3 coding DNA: TGTGCCAGCGGTCCTGGTCACACAACTAATGAAAAACTGTTTTTT.

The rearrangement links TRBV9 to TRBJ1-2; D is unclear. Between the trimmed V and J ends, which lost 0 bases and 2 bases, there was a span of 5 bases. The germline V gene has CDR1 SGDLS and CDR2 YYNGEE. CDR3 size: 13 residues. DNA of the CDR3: TGTGCCAGCAGCGTAGAAGAGAACTATGGCTACACCTTC. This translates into CASSVEENYGYTF.

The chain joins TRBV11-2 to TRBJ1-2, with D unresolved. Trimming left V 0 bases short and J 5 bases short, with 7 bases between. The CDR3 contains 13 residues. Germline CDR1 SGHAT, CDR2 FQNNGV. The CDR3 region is CASSLDNGYGYTF. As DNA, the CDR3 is TGTGCCAGCAGCTTAGACAACGGTTATGGCTACACCTTC.

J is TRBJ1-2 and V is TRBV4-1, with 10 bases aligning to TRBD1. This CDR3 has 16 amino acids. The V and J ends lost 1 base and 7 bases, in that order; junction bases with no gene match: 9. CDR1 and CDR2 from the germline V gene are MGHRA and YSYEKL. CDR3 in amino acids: CASSQGGTGVIGGYTF. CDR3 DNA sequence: TGCGCCAGCAGCCAAGGTGGGACAGGGGTAATTGGTGGCTACACCTTC.

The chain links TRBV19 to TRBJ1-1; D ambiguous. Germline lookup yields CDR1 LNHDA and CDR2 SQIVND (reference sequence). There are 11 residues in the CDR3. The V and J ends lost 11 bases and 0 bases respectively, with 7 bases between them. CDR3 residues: CAAYMNTEAFF. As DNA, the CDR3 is TGTGCCGCTTACATGAACACTGAAGCTTTCTTT. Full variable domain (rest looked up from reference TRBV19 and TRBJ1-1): DGGITQSPKYLFRKEGQNVTLSCEQNLNHDAMYWYRQDPGQGLRLIYYSQIVNDFQKGDIAEGYSVSREKKESFPLTVTSAQKNPTAFYLCAAYMNTEAFFGQGTRLTVV.

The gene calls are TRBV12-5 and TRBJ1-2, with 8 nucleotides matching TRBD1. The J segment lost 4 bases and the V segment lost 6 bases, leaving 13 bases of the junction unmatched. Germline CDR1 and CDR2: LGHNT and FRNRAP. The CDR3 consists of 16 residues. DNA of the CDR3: TGTGCTAGTGGCCCCACCGGGTCAGGGGGCTTCTATGGCTACACCTTC. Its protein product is CASGPTGSGGFYGYTF.

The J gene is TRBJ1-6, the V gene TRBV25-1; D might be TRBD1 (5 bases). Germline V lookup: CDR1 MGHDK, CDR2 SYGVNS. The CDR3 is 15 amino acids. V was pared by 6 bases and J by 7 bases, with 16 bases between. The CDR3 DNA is TGTGCCAGCAGCCTCGCGGGGGGAACGAATTCACCCCTCCACTTT. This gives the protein CASSLAGGTNSPLHF.

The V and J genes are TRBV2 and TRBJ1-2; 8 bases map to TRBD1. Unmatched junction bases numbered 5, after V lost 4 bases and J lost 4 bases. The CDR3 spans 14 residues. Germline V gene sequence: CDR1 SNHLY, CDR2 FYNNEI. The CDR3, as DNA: TGTGCCAGCAGTGGGCAGGGGGCTGGCTATGGCTACACCTTC. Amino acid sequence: CASSGQGAGYGYTF.

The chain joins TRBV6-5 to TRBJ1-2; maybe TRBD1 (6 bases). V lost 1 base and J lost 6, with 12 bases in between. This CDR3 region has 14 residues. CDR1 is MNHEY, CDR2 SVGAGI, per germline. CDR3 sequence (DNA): TGTGCCAGCAGTTACTTTCGGGCAGGGGATGGCTACACCTTC. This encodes CASSYFRAGDGYTF.

The CDR3 protein is CASEPSGRTEQYF. Written as DNA, the CDR3 is TGTGCCAGCGAGCCTAGCGGGAGAACCGAGCAGTACTTC. This chain connects TRBV2 to TRBJ2-7, with 10 nucleotides matching TRBD2. In germline, CDR1 is SNHLY, CDR2 FYNNEI. V dropped 8 bases and J dropped 6; count of bases not matched to a gene: 7. The CDR3 has 13 residues.

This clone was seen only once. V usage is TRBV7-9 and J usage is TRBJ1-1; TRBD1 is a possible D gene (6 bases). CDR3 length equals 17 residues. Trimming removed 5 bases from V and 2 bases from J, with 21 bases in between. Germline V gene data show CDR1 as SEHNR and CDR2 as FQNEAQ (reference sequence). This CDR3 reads CASSTTISRDKNTEAFF. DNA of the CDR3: TGTGCCAGCAGCACCACCATATCCCGGGACAAAAACACTGAAGCTTTCTTT. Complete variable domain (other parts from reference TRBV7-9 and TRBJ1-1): DTGVSQNPRHKITKRGQNVTFRCDPISEHNRLYWYRQTLGQGPEFLTYFQNEAQLEKSRLLSDRFSAERPKGSFSTLEIQRTEQGDSAMYLCASSTTISRDKNTEAFFGQGTRLTVV.

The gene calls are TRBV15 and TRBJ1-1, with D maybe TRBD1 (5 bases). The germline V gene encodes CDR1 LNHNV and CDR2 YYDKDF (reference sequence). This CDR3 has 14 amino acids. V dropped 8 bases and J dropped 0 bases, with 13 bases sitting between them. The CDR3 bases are TGTGCCACCGCTGCGGGGGGAATGAACACTGAAGCTTTCTTT. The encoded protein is CATAAGGMNTEAFF.